The entry that follows covers one T cell receptor (beta chain) sequence. Profiled with immunoSEQ multiplex PCR; TCRdb holds only in-frame clones, not every one. The data hold 250,000 to 300,000 clones, with around nine tenths observed a single time. The entry originates in a study of blood T cell repertoires in COVID-19. The CDR3 length is 15 residues. Per the germline V gene, CDR1 is MNHEY and CDR2 is SVGAGI. V shed 0 bases and J 6 bases; nucleotides not matched to a gene: 6. This TCR derives from a man in his forties or fifties with acute or convalescent COVID-19. The genes are TRBV6-5 and TRBJ2-3, with 7 bases identical to TRBD2. What was sequenced was peripheral blood. The CDR3, as DNA: TGTGCCAGCAGTTACTCGAAGCGGGGTTGGGATACGCAGTATTTT. Translated, it gives CASSYSKRGWDTQYF.